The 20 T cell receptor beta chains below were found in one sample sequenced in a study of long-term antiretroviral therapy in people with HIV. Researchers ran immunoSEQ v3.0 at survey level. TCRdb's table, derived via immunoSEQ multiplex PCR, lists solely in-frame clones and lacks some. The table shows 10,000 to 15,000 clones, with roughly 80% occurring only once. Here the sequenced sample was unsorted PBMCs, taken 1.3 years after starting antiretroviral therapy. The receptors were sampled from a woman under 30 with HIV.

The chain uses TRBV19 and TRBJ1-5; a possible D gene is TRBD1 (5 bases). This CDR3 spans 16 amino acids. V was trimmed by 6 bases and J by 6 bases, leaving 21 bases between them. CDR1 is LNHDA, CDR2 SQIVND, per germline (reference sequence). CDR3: CASSNSAGLASQPQHF. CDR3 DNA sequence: TGTGCCAGTAGCAACTCCGCGGGACTTGCGAGTCAGCCCCAGCATTTT.

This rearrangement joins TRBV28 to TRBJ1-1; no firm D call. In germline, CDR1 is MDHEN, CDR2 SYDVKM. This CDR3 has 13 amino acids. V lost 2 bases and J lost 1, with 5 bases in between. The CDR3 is CASSLDPNTEAFF. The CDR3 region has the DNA TGTGCCAGCAGTTTAGACCCGAACACTGAAGCTTTCTTT.

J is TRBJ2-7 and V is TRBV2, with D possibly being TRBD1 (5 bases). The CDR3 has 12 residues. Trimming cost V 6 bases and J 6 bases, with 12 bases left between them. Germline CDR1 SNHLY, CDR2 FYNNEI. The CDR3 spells CASRQTVAEQYF. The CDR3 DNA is TGTGCCAGCAGACAGACAGTAGCCGAGCAGTACTTC. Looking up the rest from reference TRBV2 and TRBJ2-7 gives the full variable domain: EPEVTQTPSHQVTQMGQEVILRCVPISNHLYFYWYRQILGQKVEFLVSFYNNEISEKSEIFDDQFSVERPDGSNFTLKIRSTKLEDSAMYFCASRQTVAEQYFGPGTRLTVT.

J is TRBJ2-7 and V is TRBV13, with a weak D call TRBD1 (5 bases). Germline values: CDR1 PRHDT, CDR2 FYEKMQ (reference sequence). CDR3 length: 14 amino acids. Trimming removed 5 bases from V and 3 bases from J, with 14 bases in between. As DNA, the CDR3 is TGTGCCAGCAGCCTCGGCGGACAAAGCTACGAGCAGTACTTC. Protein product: CASSLGGQSYEQYF.

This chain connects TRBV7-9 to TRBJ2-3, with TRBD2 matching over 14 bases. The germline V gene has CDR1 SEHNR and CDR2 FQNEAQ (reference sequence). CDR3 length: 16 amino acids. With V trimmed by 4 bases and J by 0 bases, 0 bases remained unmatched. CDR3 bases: TGTGCCAGCAGCTGGACTAGCGGGGGGAGCACAGATACGCAGTATTTT. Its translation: CASSWTSGGSTDTQYF.

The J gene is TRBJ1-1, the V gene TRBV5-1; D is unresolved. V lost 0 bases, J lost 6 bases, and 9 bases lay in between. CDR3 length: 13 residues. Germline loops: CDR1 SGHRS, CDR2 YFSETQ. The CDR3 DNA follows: TGCGCCAGCAGCTTGGTTTGGGGTCCTGAAGCTTTCTTT. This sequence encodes CASSLVWGPEAFF.

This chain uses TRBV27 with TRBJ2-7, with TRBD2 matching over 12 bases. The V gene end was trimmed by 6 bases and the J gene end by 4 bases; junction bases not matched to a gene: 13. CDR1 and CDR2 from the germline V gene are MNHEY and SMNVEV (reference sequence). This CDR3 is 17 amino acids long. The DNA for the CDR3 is TGTGCCAGCAGCAGTTTGTCGGGGGGGACTAGCGGGTACGAGCAGTACTTC. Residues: CASSSLSGGTSGYEQYF.

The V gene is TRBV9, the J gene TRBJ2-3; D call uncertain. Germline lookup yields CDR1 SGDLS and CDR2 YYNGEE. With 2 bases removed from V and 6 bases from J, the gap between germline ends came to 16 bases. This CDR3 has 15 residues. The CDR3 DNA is TGTGCCAGCAGCGTCGACAAAGGGCTGGCCGATACGCAGTATTTT. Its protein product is CASSVDKGLADTQYF.

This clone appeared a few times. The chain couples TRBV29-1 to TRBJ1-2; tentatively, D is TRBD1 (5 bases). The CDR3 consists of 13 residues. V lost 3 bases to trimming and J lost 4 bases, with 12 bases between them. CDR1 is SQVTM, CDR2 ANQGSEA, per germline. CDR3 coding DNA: TGCAGCGTTGATGGCCGGGACGGCTATGGCTACACCTTC. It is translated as CSVDGRDGYGYTF.

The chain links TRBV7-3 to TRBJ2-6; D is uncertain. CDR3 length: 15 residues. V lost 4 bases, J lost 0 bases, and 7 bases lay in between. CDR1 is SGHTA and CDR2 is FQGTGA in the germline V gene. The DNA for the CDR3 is TGTGCCAGCAGCTACACAGCCTCTGGGGCCAACGTCCTGACTTTC. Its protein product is CASSYTASGANVLTF. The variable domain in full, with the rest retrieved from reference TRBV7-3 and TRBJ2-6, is GAGVSQTPSNKVTEKGKYVELRCDPISGHTALYWYRQSLGQGPEFLIYFQGTGAADDSGLPNDRFFAVRPEGSVSTLKIQRTERGDSAVYLCASSYTASGANVLTFGAGSRLTVL.

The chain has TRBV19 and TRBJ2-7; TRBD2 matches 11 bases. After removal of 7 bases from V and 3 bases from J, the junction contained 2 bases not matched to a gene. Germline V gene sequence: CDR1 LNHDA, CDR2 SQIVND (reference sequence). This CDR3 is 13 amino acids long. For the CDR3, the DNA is TGTGCCAGTACCGGGACTAGCGGCTACGAGCAGTACTTC. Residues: CASTGTSGYEQYF. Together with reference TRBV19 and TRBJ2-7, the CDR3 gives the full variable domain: DGGITQSPKYLFRKEGQNVTLSCEQNLNHDAMYWYRQDPGQGLRLIYYSQIVNDFQKGDIAEGYSVSREKKESFPLTVTSAQKNPTAFYLCASTGTSGYEQYFGPGTRLTVT.

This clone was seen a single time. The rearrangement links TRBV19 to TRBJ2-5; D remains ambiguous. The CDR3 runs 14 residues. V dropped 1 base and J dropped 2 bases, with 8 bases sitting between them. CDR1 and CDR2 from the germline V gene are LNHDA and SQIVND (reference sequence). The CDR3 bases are TGTGCCAGTAGTATAGGTGGTCCTCAAGAGACCCAGTACTTC. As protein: CASSIGGPQETQYF.

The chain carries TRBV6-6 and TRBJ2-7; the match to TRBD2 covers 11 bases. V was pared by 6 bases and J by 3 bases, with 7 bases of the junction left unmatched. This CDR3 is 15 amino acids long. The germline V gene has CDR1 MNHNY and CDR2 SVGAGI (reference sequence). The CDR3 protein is CASRVTGTSGYEQYF. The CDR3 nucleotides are TGTGCCAGCAGGGTTACCGGGACTAGCGGCTACGAGCAGTACTTC.

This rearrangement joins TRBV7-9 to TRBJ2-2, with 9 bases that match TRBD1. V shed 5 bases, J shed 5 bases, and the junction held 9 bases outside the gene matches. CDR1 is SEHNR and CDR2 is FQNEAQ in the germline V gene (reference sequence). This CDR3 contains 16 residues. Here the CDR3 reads CASSPATGGRTGELFF. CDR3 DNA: TGTGCCAGCAGCCCCGCGACAGGGGGAAGGACCGGGGAGCTGTTTTTT. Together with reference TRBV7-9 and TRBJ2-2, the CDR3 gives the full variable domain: DTGVSQNPRHKITKRGQNVTFRCDPISEHNRLYWYRQTLGQGPEFLTYFQNEAQLEKSRLLSDRFSAERPKGSFSTLEIQRTEQGDSAMYLCASSPATGGRTGELFFGEGSRLTVL.

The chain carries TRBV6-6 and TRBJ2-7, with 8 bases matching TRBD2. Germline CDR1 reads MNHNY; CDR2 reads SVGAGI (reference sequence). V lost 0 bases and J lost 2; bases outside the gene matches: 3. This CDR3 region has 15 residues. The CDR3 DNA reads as TGTGCCAGCAGTTACTCCACTAGCGGACCCTACGAGCAGTACTTC. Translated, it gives CASSYSTSGPYEQYF.

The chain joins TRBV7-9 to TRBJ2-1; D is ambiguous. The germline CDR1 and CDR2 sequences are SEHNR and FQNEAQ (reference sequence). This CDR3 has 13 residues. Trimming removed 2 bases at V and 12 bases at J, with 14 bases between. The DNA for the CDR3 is TGTGCCAGCAGCTTAATAGCTAGTCTTGGGCAGTTCTTC. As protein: CASSLIASLGQFF.

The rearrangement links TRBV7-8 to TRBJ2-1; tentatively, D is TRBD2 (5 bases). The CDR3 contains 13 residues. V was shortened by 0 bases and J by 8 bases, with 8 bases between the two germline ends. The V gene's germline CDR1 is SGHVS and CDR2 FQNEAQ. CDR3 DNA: TGTGCCAGCAGCTTAGCGAGGGAACATGAGCAGTTCTTC. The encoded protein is CASSLAREHEQFF. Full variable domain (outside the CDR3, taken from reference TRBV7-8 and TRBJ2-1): GAGVSQSPRYKVAKRGQDVALRCDPISGHVSLFWYQQALGQGPEFLTYFQNEAQLDKSGLPSDRFFAERPEGSVSTLKIQRTQQEDSAVYLCASSLAREHEQFFGPGTRLTVL.

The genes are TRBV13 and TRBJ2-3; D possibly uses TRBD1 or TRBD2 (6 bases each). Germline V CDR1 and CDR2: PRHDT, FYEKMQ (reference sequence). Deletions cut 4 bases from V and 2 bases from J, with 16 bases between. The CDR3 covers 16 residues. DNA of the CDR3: TGTGCCAGCAGCTGGGGACTTCTGGGGGCCACAGATACGCAGTATTTT. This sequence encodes CASSWGLLGATDTQYF. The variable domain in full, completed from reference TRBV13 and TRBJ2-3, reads AAGVIQSPRHLIKEKRETATLKCYPIPRHDTVYWYQQGPGQDPQFLISFYEKMQSDKGSIPDRFSAQQFSDYHSELNMSSLELGDSALYFCASSWGLLGATDTQYFGPGTRLTVL.

CDR3 sequence reads: CASSLWDRMNTEAFF. The CDR3 region has the DNA TGTGCCAGCAGCCTTTGGGACAGAATGAACACTGAAGCTTTCTTT. V and J are TRBV28 and TRBJ1-1, with 7 bases lining up with TRBD1. CDR1 MDHEN and CDR2 SYDVKM come from the germline V gene. V trimming: 6 bases; J trimming: 0 bases; junction bases outside the gene matches: 7. CDR3 length: 15 amino acids.

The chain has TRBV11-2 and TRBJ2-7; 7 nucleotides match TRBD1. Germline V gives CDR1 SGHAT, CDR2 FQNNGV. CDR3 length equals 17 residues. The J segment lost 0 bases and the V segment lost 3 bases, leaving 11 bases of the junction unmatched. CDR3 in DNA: TGTGCCAGCAGCTTCCGCCCGATTCGGGACAGCTCCTACGAGCAGTACTTC. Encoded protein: CASSFRPIRDSSYEQYF.